This T cell receptor beta chain was obtained from a study of Graves' ophthalmopathy and Graves' hyperthyroidism. As for the study in general: Peripheral blood sampling preceded any treatment and occurred at initial diagnosis.

Whole-study findings and limits: Both a 70.59% sensitivity and an approximately 77% specificity characterized the model's predictions of ophthalmopathy progression.

Trimming took 1 base from V and 3 from J; bases not matched to a gene: 2. Germline lookup yields CDR1 SEHNR and CDR2 FQNEAQ (reference sequence). The CDR3 has 15 amino acids. The authors enrolled newly diagnosed hyperthyroidism patients aged 18 to 65 with under 2 months' duration. PBMCs were obtained from about 9.4 ml of fresh peripheral blood. Concerning this clonotype itself: Antigen: not known. This may be a read error: a much more frequent sequence differs by one nucleotide.

RNA transcripts served as template for amplifying TCR beta CDR3 sequences. Second-round multiplex PCR followed a first-round RT-PCR using HTBI primers. Each CDR3 protein is one row after TCRdb ran MiXCR on the multiplex PCR reads. The sample includes a few hundred thousand distinct CDR3 sequences, about a sixth of them seen just once. The rearrangement joins TRBV7-9 to TRBJ2-5; 10 bases are shared with TRBD2. The receptor was isolated from an adult woman with stable Graves' hyperthyroidism. What was sequenced was peripheral blood. The DNA of the CDR3 is TGTGCCAGCAGCTTAGGGACTAGCGGAGAAGAGACCCAGTACTTC. Translation gives CASSLGTSGEETQYF.